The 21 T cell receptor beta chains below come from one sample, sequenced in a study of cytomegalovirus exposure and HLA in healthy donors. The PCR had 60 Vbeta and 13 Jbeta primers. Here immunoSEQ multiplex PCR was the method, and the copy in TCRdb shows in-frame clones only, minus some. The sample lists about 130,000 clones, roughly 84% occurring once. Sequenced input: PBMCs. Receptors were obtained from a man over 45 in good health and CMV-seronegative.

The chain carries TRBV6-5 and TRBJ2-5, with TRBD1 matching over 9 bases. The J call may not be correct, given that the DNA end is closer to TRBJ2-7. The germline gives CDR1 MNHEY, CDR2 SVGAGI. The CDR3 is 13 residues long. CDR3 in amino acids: CASSGQGTNEQYF. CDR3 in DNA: TGTGCCAGCAGCGGACAGGGGACCAACGAGCAGTACTTC.

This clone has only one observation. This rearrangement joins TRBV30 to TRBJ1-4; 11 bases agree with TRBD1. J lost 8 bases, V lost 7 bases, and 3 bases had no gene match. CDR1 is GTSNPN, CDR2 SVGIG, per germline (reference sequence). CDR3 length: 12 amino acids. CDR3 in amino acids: CALGTGGEKLFF. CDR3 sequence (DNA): TGTGCCTTAGGGACAGGGGGGGAAAAACTGTTTTTT.

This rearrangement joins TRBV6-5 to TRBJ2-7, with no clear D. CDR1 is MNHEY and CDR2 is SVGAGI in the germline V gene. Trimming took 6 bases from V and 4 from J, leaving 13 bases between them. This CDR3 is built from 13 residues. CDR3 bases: TGTGCCAGCAGCCTGCGGCCAAGTTACGAGCAGTACTTC. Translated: CASSLRPSYEQYF.

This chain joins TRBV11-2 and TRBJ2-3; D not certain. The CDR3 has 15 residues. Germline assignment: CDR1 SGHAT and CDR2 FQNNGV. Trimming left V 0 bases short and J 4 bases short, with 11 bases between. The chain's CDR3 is CASSLDVVFADTQYF. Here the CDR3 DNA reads TGTGCCAGCAGCTTAGATGTAGTCTTCGCAGATACGCAGTATTTT.

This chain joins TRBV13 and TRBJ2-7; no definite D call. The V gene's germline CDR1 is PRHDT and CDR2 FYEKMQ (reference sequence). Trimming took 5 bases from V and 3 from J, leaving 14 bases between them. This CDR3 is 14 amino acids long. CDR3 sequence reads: CASSLTRSYYEQYF. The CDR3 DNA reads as TGTGCCAGCAGCCTCACGAGAAGTTACTACGAGCAGTACTTC.

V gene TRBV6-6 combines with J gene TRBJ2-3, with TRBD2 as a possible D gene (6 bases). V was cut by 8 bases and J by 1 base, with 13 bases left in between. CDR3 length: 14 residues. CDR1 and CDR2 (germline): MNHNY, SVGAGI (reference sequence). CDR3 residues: CASLRSGRTDTQYF. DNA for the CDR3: TGTGCCAGCTTACGGAGCGGGCGCACAGATACGCAGTATTTT.

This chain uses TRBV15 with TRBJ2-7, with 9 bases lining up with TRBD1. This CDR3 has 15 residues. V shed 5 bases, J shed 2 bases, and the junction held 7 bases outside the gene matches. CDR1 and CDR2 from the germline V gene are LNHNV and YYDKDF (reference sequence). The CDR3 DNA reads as TGTGCCACCAGCGCAGACCGGGACAGGGCCTACGAGCAGTACTTC. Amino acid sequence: CATSADRDRAYEQYF.

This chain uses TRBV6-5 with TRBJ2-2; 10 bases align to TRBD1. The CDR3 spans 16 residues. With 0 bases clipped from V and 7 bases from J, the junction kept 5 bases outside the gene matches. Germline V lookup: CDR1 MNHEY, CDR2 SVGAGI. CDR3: CASSYSGTGDIGELFF. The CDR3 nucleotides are TGTGCCAGCAGTTACTCGGGGACAGGGGATATCGGGGAGCTGTTTTTT.

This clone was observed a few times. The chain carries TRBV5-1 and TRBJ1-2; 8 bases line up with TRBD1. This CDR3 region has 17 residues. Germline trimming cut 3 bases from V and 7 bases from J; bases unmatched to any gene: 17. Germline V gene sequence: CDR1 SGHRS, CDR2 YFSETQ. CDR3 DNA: TGCGCCAGCAGCTACACCCCCCCGGACAGGGATCCTCGTGGCTACACCTTC. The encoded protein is CASSYTPPDRDPRGYTF.

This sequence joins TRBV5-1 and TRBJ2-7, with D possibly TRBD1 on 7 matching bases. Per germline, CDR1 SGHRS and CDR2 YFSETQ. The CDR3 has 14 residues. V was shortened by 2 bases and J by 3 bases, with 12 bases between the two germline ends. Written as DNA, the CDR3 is TGCGCCAGCAGCTTCGGGGGACAGAACTACGAGCAGTACTTC. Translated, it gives CASSFGGQNYEQYF.

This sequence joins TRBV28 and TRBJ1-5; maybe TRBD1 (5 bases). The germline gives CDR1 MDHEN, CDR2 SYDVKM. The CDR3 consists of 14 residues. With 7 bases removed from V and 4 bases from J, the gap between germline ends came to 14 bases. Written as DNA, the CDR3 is TGTGCCAGCATTAAAGGGGCCAGGAATCAGCCCCAGCATTTT. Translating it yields CASIKGARNQPQHF. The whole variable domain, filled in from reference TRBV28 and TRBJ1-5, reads DVKVTQSSRYLVKRTGEKVFLECVQDMDHENMFWYRQDPGLGLRLIYFSYDVKMKEKGDIPEGYSVSREKKERFSLILESASTNQTSMYLCASIKGARNQPQHFGDGTRLSIL.

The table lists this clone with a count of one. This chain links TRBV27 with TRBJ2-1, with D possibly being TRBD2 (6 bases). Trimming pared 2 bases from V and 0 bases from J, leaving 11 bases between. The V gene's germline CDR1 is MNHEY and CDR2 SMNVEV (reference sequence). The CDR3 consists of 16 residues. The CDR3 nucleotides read TGTGCCAGCAGTTTAAAAAGCGGGCCCTCCTACAATGAGCAGTTCTTC. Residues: CASSLKSGPSYNEQFF.

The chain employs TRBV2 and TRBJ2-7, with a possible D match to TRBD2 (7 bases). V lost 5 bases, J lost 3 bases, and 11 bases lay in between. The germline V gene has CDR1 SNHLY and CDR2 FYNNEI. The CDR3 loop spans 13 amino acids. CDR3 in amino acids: CASSRGGVYEQYF. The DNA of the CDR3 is TGTGCCAGCAGTAGGGGGGGAGTCTACGAGCAGTACTTC.

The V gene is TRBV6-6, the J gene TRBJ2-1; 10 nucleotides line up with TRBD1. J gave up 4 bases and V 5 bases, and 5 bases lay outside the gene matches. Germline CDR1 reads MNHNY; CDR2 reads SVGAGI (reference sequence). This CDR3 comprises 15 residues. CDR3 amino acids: CASSPGQGQYNEQFF. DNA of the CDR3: TGTGCCAGCAGTCCGGGACAGGGGCAATACAATGAGCAGTTCTTC.

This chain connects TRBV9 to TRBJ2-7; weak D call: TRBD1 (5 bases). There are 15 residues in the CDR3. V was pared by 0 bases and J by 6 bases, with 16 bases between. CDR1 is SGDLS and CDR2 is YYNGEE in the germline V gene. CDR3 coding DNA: TGTGCCAGCAGCGTAGAGGAAGGGGATTTAGGCGAGCAGTACTTC. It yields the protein CASSVEEGDLGEQYF. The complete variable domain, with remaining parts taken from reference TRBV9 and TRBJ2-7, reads DSGVTQTPKHLITATGQRVTLRCSPRSGDLSVYWYQQSLDQGLQFLIQYYNGEERAKGNILERFSAQQFPDLHSELNLSSLELGDSALYFCASSVEEGDLGEQYFGPGTRLTVT.

The CDR3 bases are TGTGCCAGCAGTCCGGGACTCTCCTACGAGCAGTACTTC. Amino acids: CASSPGLSYEQYF. J is TRBJ2-7 and V is TRBV7-9, with D maybe TRBD2 (6 bases). The CDR3 contains 13 residues. V lost 6 bases to trimming and J lost 0 bases, with 9 bases between them. Germline V gives CDR1 SEHNR, CDR2 FQNEAQ (reference sequence).

CDR3 bases: TGTGCCAGCAGAAAACAGGGGGCCAATGAAGCTTTCTTT. It specifies CASRKQGANEAFF. V usage is TRBV6-5 and J usage is TRBJ1-1; 9 nucleotides agree with TRBD1. In germline, CDR1 is MNHEY, CDR2 SVGAGI. CDR3 length equals 13 residues. The junction had 6 bases not matched to a gene; V was cut back by 6 bases and J by 7 bases.

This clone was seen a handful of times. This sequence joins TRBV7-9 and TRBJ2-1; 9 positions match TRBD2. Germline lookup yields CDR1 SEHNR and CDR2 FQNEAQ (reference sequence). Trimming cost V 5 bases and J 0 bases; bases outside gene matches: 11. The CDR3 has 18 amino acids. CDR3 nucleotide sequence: TGTGCCAGCAGCGGCCGGGCCGGACTAGCGAGCTCCTACAATGAGCAGTTCTTC. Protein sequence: CASSGRAGLASSYNEQFF. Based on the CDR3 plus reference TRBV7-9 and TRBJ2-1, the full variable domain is DTGVSQNPRHKITKRGQNVTFRCDPISEHNRLYWYRQTLGQGPEFLTYFQNEAQLEKSRLLSDRFSAERPKGSFSTLEIQRTEQGDSAMYLCASSGRAGLASSYNEQFFGPGTRLTVL.

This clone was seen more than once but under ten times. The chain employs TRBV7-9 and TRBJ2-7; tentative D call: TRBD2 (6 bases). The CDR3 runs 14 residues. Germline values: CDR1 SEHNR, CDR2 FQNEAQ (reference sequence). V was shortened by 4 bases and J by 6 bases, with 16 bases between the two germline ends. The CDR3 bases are TGTGCCAGCAGCTCCCGGGAGTCACCTCGCGAGCAGTACTTC. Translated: CASSSRESPREQYF.

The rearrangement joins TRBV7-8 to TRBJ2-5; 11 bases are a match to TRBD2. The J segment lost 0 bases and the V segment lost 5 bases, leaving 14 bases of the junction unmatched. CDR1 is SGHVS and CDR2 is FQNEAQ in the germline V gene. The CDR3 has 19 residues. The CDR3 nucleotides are TGTGCCAGCAGCCCCGGGGTAGCGGGGGGGTTTCTGTACCAAGAGACCCAGTACTTC. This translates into CASSPGVAGGFLYQETQYF. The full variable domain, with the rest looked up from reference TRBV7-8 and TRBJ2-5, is GAGVSQSPRYKVAKRGQDVALRCDPISGHVSLFWYQQALGQGPEFLTYFQNEAQLDKSGLPSDRFFAERPEGSVSTLKIQRTQQEDSAVYLCASSPGVAGGFLYQETQYFGPGTRLLVL.

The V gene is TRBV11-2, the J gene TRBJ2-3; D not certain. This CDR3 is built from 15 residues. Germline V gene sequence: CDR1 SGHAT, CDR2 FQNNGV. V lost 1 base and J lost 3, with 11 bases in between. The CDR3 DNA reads TGTGCCAGCAGCTTAGGGGCCCTACTTACAGATACGCAGTATTTT. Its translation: CASSLGALLTDTQYF.